This T cell receptor beta chain stems from a study of CD8 T cells in Susac syndrome. Both CD4+ and CD8+ T cells were negatively isolated, and TEMRA cells underwent FACS enrichment. The length of the CDR3 is 14 residues. Germline CDR1 is DFQATT and CDR2 is SNEGSKA (reference sequence). The V gene end was trimmed by 1 base and the J gene end by 10 bases; junction bases not matched to a gene: 8. RNA totalling about 0.45 to 1 ug underwent reverse transcription with random hexamers. TCRdb independently ran MiXCR on the immunoSEQ multiplex PCR reads; one entry per CDR3 protein. The sample includes 150,000 to 250,000 distinct CDR3 sequences, nearly 95% seen only once; the top ten take about 0.096%.

The sequence came from a human donor with multiple sclerosis. This rearrangement joins TRBV20-1 to TRBJ2-1, with 9 bases matching TRBD2. The specimen sequenced was CD4+ T cells from PBMCs. CDR3: CSARVAGAEGEQFF. The CDR3 DNA is TGCAGTGCTAGAGTAGCGGGAGCGGAGGGAGAGCAGTTCTTC.